This entry lists 5 T cell receptor beta chains sequenced from one sample in a study of CDR3 diversity in severe acne. TCRdb recomputed calls from the PCR reads with MiXCR, one row per CDR3 protein. The sample contains about 100,000 distinct CDR3 sequences, 51% of which appear only once. Sequences were obtained from blood. These receptors all stem from a male donor with acne.

CDR3 coding DNA: TGTGCCAGCAGTGGGACTAGCGGGAGTTTTAACGAGCAGTACTTC. It translates to CASSGTSGSFNEQYF. This sequence joins TRBV2 and TRBJ2-7, with 13 bases lining up with TRBD2. The germline V gene has CDR1 SNHLY and CDR2 FYNNEI. The V gene end was trimmed by 4 bases and the J gene end by 5 bases; junction bases not matched to a gene: 5. The CDR3 has 15 amino acids. The full variable domain, its missing parts supplied by reference TRBV2 and TRBJ2-7, is EPEVTQTPSHQVTQMGQEVILRCVPISNHLYFYWYRQILGQKVEFLVSFYNNEISEKSEIFDDQFSVERPDGSNFTLKIRSTKLEDSAMYFCASSGTSGSFNEQYFGPGTRLTVT.

This clonotype was counted at least ten times. For the CDR3, the DNA is TGTGCCAGCAGCTTGGAAGTAGGGACGGGACGGAGGTATGGCTACACCTTC. This gives the protein CASSLEVGTGRRYGYTF. V gene TRBV5-8 combines with J gene TRBJ1-2; TRBD1 is a possible D gene (5 bases). The germline CDR1 and CDR2 sequences are SGHTS and YDEGEE. The CDR3 loop spans 17 amino acids. V was clipped by 0 bases and J by 5 bases, with 20 bases between them.

In regard to this clonotype: At one end, the junction sequence differs from germline, possibly due to a read error. The chain is built from TRBV2 and TRBJ2-3; D may match TRBD1 or TRBD2 (5 bases each). This CDR3 has 14 amino acids. Germline assignment: CDR1 SNHLY and CDR2 FYNNEI. The DNA for the CDR3 is TGTGCCAGCAGTGAGAGCGGAAGCACAGGTACGCAGTATTTT. Its protein product is CASSESGSTGTQYF.

V is TRBV4-2 and J is TRBJ2-5, with a tentative D call TRBD2 (7 bases). CDR3 size: 13 residues. The germline gives CDR1 LGHNA, CDR2 YNFKEQ. Trimming stripped 1 base from V and 7 bases from J, with 10 bases between. CDR3 in DNA: TGTGCCAGCAGCCAAGCAGGGGAGGGGACCCAGTACTTC. This sequence encodes CASSQAGEGTQYF.

The rearrangement links TRBV27 to TRBJ2-2; D is undetermined. This CDR3 has 13 residues. Germline values: CDR1 MNHEY, CDR2 SMNVEV (reference sequence). V was clipped by 5 bases and J by 5 bases, with 9 bases between them. The CDR3 DNA reads as TGTGCCAGCAGTCCGCTACCGACCGGGGAGCTGTTTTTT. This translates into CASSPLPTGELFF.